The rows below give T cell receptor beta chains drawn from one sample of a study of lymphopenia after photon versus proton radiotherapy. TCRdb's table, derived via immunoSEQ multiplex PCR, lists solely in-frame clones and lacks some. Here the sample spans some 29,000 clones, about four fifths being singletons. The source was peripheral blood, collected from a patient treated with photon-based radiotherapy. Every receptor here comes from a man aged 50 to 59 with gastric cancer. The CDR3 runs from the conserved cysteine through the conserved F or W. A D gene is named only where the DNA matches it firmly. Only some rows state a clone size, as once, few, many or a class for expanded clones.

TRBV10-3	-	TRBJ2-3	-	11	CAVGSTDTQYF	TGTGCGGTGGGGAGCACAGATACGCAGTATTTT
TRBV5-1	-	TRBJ2-5	TRBD2	16	CASSLTSGGARETQYF	TGCGCCAGCAGCTTAACTAGCGGGGGGGCCAGGGAGACCCAGTACTTC
TRBV5-1	-	TRBJ2-7	-	14	CASSLAQSRNEQYF	TGCGCCAGCAGCTTGGCGCAGTCGAGAAACGAGCAGTACTTC
TRBV18	-	TRBJ2-3	-	14	CASSPPGLADTQYF	TGTGCCAGCTCACCGCCGGGATTAGCAGATACGCAGTATTTT
TRBV18	-	TRBJ2-2	-	12	CASSPYTGELFF	TGTGCCAGCTCACCGTACACCGGGGAGCTGTTTTTT
TRBV6-1	few	TRBJ1-2	-	15	CASSESAPLPYGYTF	TGTGCCAGCAGTGAATCTGCCCCCCTTCCCTATGGCTACACCTTC
TRBV19	-	TRBJ1-2	-	15	CASSTQRTVTYGYTF	TGTGCCAGTAGTACCCAACGGACAGTTACCTATGGCTACACCTTC
TRBV7-7	-	TRBJ2-5	-	13	CASSLFAEETQYF	TGTGCCAGCAGCTTATTTGCAGAAGAGACCCAGTACTTC
TRBV4-2	-	TRBJ2-7	TRBD2	14	CASSPERGPYEQYF	TGTGCCAGCAGCCCGGAGCGGGGGCCCTACGAGCAGTACTTC
TRBV30	-	TRBJ2-3	TRBD2	13	CAWRPGGADTQYF	TGTGCCTGGCGCCCCGGGGGGGCAGATACGCAGTATTTT
TRBV18	-	TRBJ1-2	-	14	CASSPSRANYGYTF	TGTGCCAGCTCACCATCCAGAGCTAACTATGGCTACACCTTC
TRBV11-2	-	TRBJ2-5	-	14	CASSLGQFQETQYF	TGTGCCAGCAGCCTAGGACAGTTCCAAGAGACCCAGTACTTC
TRBV30	-	TRBJ1-1	-	14	CAWSGASRSTEAFF	TGTGCCTGGAGTGGGGCCAGCCGAAGCACTGAAGCTTTCTTT
TRBV5-1	once	TRBJ2-3	-	16	CASSLVAGANTDTQYF	TGCGCCAGCAGCTTGGTGGCGGGGGCCAACACAGATACGCAGTATTTT
TRBV19	-	TRBJ1-5	TRBD1	14	CATDRDRDNQPQHF	TGTGCCACGGACCGGGACAGGGACAATCAGCCCCAGCATTTT
TRBV5-6	-	TRBJ1-1	TRBD1	15	CASSFRGTGVAEAFF	TGTGCCAGCAGCTTCAGGGGGACGGGGGTCGCTGAAGCTTTCTTT
TRBV27	-	TRBJ2-1	-	13	CASSPGVRHEQFF	TGTGCCAGCAGTCCCGGAGTTCGGCATGAGCAGTTCTTC
TRBV6-6	-	TRBJ1-1	-	15	CASSYLQGTNTEAFF	TGTGCCAGCAGTTACTTACAGGGCACGAACACTGAAGCTTTCTTT
TRBV9	-	TRBJ1-2	-	14	CASTPLTRAYGYTF	TGTGCCAGCACCCCCCTGACGAGGGCGTATGGCTACACCTTC
TRBV7-2	-	TRBJ2-3	-	15	CASSLVPVHTDTQYF	TGTGCCAGCAGCTTGGTGCCGGTACACACAGATACGCAGTATTTT
TRBV5-1	-	TRBJ1-2	-	12	CASIDSLGGYTF	TGCGCCAGCATCGACAGCCTGGGTGGCTACACCTTC
TRBV11-2	once	TRBJ2-3	-	14	CASSLDSTADTQYF	TGTGCCAGCAGCTTAGATAGCACAGCAGATACGCAGTATTTT
TRBV5-5	few	TRBJ2-1	TRBD2	15	CASSPPTSGYNEQFF	TGTGCCAGCAGCCCCCCGACTAGCGGCTACAATGAGCAGTTCTTC
TRBV6-1	-	TRBJ2-6	-	15	CASSERGSGANVLTF	TGTGCCAGCAGTGAGAGGGGCTCTGGGGCCAACGTCCTGACTTTC
TRBV9	-	TRBJ1-1	TRBD1	13	CASSVDGQGEAFF	TGTGCCAGCAGCGTAGATGGACAGGGTGAAGCTTTCTTT
TRBV19	once	TRBJ1-1	-	13	CASSRSENTEAFF	TGTGCCAGTAGTCGCAGCGAGAACACTGAAGCTTTCTTT
TRBV29-1	-	TRBJ2-3	-	10	CSVGTDTQYF	TGCAGCGTTGGAACAGATACGCAGTATTTT
TRBV7-9	-	TRBJ1-6	-	15	CASSLGGSYNSPLHF	TGTGCCAGCAGCTTAGGGGGCTCCTATAATTCACCCCTCCACTTT
TRBV5-1	-	TRBJ2-2	-	14	CASTEDDGGGELFF	TGCGCCAGCACCGAAGACGATGGGGGCGGGGAGCTGTTTTTT
TRBV11-2	-	TRBJ2-2	TRBD2	18	CASSPFLAGGPDTGELFF	TGTGCCAGCAGCCCCTTCCTAGCGGGGGGTCCGGACACCGGGGAGCTGTTTTTT
TRBV15	once	TRBJ2-1	TRBD2	16	CATSRDPGGPYNEQFF	TGTGCCACCAGCAGAGACCCGGGGGGGCCCTACAATGAGCAGTTCTTC
TRBV27	-	TRBJ1-5	-	15	CASSPPGRGNQPQHF	TGTGCCAGCAGTCCGCCGGGCAGGGGAAATCAGCCCCAGCATTTT
TRBV4-3	-	TRBJ2-6	-	16	CASSQEAYSGANVLTF	TGCGCCAGCAGCCAAGAAGCGTATTCCGGGGCCAACGTCCTGACTTTC
TRBV5-5	-	TRBJ2-5	-	13	CASSLGMRETQYF	TGTGCCAGCAGCTTGGGCATGAGAGAGACCCAGTACTTC
TRBV7-2	-	TRBJ2-1	-	13	CASSLGQNNEQFF	TGTGCCAGCAGCTTAGGGCAAAACAATGAGCAGTTCTTC
TRBV10-2	-	TRBJ2-5	TRBD2	16	CASSEFGRGGQETQYF	TGCGCCAGCAGTGAGTTTGGGCGGGGGGGCCAAGAGACCCAGTACTTC
TRBV30	once	TRBJ2-2	-	14	CAWSVRLSIGELFF	TGTGCCTGGAGTGTTAGGCTATCTATCGGGGAGCTGTTTTTT
TRBV7-2	-	TRBJ2-7	-	14	CASSLHGRGYEQYF	TGTGCCAGCAGCTTACACGGCAGGGGTTACGAGCAGTACTTC
TRBV10-2	-	TRBJ2-6	-	16	CATMGLGNSGANVLTF	TGCGCCACAATGGGCTTAGGCAACTCTGGGGCCAACGTCCTGACTTTC